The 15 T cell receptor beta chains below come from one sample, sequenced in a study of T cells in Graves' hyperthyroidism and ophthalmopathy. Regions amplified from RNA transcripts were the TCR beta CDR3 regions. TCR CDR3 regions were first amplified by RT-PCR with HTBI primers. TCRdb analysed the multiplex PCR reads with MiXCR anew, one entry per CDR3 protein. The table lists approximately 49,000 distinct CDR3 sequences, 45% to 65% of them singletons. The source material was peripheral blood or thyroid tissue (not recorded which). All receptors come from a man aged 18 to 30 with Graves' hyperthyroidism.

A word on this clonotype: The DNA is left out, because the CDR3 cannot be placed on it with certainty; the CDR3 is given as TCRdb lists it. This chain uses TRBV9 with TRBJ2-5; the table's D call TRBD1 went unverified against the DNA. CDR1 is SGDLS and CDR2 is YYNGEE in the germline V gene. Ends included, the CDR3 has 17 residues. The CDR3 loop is CACSVEGDRGRSETQYF.

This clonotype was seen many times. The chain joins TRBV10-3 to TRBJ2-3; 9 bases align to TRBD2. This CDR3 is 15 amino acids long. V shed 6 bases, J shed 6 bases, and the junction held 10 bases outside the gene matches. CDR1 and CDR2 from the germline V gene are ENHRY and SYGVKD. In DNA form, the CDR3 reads TGTGCCATCAGCGATAGCGGGAGTGTGTGGGATACGCAGTATTTT. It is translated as CAISDSGSVWDTQYF.

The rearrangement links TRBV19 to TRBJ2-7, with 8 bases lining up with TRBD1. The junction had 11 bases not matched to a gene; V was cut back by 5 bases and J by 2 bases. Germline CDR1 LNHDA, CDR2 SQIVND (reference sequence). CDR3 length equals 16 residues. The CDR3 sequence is CASSFTGTGRTYEQYF. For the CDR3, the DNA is TGTGCCAGTAGTTTTACCGGGACAGGCCGGACCTACGAGCAGTACTTC. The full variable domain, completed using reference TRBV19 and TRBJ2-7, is DGGITQSPKYLFRKEGQNVTLSCEQNLNHDAMYWYRQDPGQGLRLIYYSQIVNDFQKGDIAEGYSVSREKKESFPLTVTSAQKNPTAFYLCASSFTGTGRTYEQYFGPGTRLTVT.

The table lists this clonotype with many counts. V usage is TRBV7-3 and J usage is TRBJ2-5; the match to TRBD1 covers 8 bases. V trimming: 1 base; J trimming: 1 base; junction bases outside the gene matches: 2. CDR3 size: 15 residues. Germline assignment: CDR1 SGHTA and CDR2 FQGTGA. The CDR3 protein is CASSLMGQVQETQYF. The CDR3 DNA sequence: TGTGCCAGCAGCTTAATGGGACAGGTCCAAGAGACCCAGTACTTC.

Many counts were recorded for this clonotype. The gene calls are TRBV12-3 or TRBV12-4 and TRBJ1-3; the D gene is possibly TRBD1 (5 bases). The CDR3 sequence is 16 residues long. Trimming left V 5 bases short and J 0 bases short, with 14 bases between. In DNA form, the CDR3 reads TGTGCCAGCAGTAAGGACACCGGGGCCTCTGGAAACACCATATATTTT. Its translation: CASSKDTGASGNTIYF.

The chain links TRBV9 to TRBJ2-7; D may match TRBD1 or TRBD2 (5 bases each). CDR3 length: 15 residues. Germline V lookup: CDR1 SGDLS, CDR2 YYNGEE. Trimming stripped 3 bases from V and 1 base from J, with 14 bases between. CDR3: CASSAGPEGSYEQYF. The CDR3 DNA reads TGTGCCAGCAGCGCGGGGCCCGAGGGGTCCTACGAGCAGTACTTC.

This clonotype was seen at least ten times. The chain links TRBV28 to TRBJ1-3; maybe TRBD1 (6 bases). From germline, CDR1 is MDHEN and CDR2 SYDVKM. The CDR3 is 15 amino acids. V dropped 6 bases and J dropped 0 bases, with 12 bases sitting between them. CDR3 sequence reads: CASRGTPNSGNTIYF. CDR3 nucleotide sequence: TGTGCCAGCAGAGGGACACCGAACTCTGGAAACACCATATATTTT.

CDR3 nucleotide sequence: TGTGCCAACAGCCGAGACAGGGAGGATCAGCCCCAGCATTTT. Translation: CANSRDREDQPQHF. The chain is built from TRBV10-3 and TRBJ1-5; 7 nucleotides match TRBD1. CDR3 length: 14 residues. CDR1 is ENHRY, CDR2 SYGVKD, per germline. V trimming: 10 bases; J trimming: 5 bases; junction bases outside the gene matches: 11.

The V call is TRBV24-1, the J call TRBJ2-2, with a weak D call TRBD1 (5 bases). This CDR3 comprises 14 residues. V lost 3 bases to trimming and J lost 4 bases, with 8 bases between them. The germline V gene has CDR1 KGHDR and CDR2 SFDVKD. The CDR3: CATSDRQTTGELFF. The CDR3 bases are TGTGCCACCAGTGATAGACAGACCACCGGGGAGCTGTTTTTT.

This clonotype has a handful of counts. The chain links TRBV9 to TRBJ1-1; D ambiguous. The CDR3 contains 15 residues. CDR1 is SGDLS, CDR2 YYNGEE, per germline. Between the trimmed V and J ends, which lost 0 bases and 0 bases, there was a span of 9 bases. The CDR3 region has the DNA TGTGCCAGCAGCGTAGGATCGAGCATGAACACTGAAGCTTTCTTT. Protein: CASSVGSSMNTEAFF.

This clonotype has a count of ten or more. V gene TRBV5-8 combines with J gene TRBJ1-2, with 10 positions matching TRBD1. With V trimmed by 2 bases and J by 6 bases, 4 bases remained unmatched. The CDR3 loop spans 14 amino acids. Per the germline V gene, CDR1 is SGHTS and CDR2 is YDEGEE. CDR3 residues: CASSFPGQGNGYTF. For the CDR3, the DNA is TGTGCCAGCAGCTTCCCGGGACAGGGGAATGGCTACACCTTC.

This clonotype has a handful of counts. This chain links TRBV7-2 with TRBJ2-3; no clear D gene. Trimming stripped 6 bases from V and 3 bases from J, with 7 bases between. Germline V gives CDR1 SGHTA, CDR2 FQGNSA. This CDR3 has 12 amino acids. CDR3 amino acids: CASRTGTDTQYF. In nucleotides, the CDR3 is TGTGCCAGCAGGACCGGGACAGATACGCAGTATTTT. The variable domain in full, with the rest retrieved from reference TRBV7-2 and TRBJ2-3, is GAGVSQSPSNKVTEKGKDVELRCDPISGHTALYWYRQSLGQGLEFLIYFQGNSAPDKSGLPSDRFSAERTGGSVSTLTIQRTQQEDSAVYLCASRTGTDTQYFGPGTRLTVL.

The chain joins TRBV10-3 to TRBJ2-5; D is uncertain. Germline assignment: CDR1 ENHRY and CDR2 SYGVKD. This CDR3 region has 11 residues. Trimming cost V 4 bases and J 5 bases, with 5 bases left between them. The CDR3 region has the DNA TGTGCCATCAGTGCCGGGGAGACCCAGTACTTC. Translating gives CAISAGETQYF.

As DNA, the CDR3 is TGTGCCACCAGCAGCTTAACCCCGGACAGGGGAGATGGAGCTTTCTTT. It yields the protein CATSSLTPDRGDGAFF. V gene TRBV15 combines with J gene TRBJ1-1; 9 bases are a match to TRBD1. Germline V gives CDR1 LNHNV, CDR2 YYDKDF (reference sequence). CDR3 length: 16 residues. Trimming cost V 3 bases and J 10 bases; bases outside gene matches: 15.

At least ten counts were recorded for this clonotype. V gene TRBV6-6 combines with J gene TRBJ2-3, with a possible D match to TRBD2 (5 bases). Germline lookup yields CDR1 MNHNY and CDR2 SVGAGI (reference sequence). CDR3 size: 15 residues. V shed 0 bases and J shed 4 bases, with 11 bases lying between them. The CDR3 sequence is CASSYSPLRADTQYF. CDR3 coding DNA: TGTGCCAGCAGTTACTCGCCTCTGAGGGCAGATACGCAGTATTTT.